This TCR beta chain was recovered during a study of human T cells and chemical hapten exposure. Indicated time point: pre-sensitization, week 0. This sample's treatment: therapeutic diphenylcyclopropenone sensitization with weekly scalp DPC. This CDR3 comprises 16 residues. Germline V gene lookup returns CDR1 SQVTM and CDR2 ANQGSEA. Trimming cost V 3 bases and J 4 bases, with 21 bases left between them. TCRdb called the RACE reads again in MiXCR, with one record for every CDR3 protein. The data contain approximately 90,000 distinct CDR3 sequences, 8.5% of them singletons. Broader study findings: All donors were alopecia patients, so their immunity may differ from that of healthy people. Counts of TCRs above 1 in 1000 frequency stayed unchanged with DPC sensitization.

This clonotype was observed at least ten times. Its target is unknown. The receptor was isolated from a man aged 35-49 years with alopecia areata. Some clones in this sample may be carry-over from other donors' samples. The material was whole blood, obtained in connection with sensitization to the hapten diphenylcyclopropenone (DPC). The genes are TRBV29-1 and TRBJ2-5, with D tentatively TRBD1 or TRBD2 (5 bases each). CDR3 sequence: CSVEGLMPGIGETQYF. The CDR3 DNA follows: TGCAGCGTTGAGGGGCTTATGCCGGGGATTGGAGAGACCCAGTACTTC.